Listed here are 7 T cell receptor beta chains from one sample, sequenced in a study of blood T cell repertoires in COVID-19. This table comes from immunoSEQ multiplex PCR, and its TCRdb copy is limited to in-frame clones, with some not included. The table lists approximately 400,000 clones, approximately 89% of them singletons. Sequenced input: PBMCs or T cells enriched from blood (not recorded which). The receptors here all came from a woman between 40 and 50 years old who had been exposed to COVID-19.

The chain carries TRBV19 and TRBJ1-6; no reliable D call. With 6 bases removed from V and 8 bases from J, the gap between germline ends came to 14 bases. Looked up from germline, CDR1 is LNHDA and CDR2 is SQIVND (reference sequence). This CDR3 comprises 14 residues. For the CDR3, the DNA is TGTGCCAGTAGGATCGACCTGAGGGATTCACCCCTCCACTTT. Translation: CASRIDLRDSPLHF.

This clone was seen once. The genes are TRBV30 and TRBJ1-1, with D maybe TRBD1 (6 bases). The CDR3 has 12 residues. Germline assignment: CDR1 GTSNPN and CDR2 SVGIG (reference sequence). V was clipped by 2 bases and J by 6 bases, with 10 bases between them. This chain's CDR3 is CAWSLQGAEAFF. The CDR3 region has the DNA TGTGCCTGGAGTTTACAGGGCGCTGAAGCTTTCTTT.

CDR3 sequence (DNA): TGTGCCAGCAGCCTAACCCCTAGCGGGAGGGCGGAGGGTGAGCAGTTCTTC. Amino acid sequence: CASSLTPSGRAEGEQFF. The V gene is TRBV7-6, the J gene TRBJ2-1, with 12 bases identical to TRBD2. Germline V gives CDR1 SGHVS, CDR2 FNYEAQ. There are 17 residues in the CDR3. With 5 bases clipped from V and 9 bases from J, the junction kept 14 bases outside the gene matches.

The CDR3 DNA follows: TGTGCCAGCAGCCGGCGGGGGGACCCAAACGCCGGGGAGCTGTTTTTT. Translated: CASSRRGDPNAGELFF. The chain recombines TRBV9 with TRBJ2-2; TRBD2 aligns across 8 bases. From germline, CDR1 is SGDLS and CDR2 YYNGEE. This CDR3 is 16 amino acids long. V gave up 4 bases and J gave up 6 bases; unmatched junction bases: 11. The full variable domain, completed using reference TRBV9 and TRBJ2-2, is DSGVTQTPKHLITATGQRVTLRCSPRSGDLSVYWYQQSLDQGLQFLIQYYNGEERAKGNILERFSAQQFPDLHSELNLSSLELGDSALYFCASSRRGDPNAGELFFGEGSRLTVL.

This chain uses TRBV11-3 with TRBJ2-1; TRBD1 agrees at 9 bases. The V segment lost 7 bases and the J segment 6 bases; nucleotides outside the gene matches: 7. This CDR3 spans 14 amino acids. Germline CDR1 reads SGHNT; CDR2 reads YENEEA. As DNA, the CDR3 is TGTGCCAGCAAAAGGACAGGGGTCAGCAATGAGCAGTTCTTC. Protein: CASKRTGVSNEQFF. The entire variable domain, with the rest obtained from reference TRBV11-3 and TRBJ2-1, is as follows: EAGVVQSPRYKIIEKKQPVAFWCNPISGHNTLYWYLQNLGQGPELLIRYENEEAVDDSQLPKDRFSAERLKGVDSTLKIQPAELGDSAVYLCASKRTGVSNEQFFGPGTRLTVL.

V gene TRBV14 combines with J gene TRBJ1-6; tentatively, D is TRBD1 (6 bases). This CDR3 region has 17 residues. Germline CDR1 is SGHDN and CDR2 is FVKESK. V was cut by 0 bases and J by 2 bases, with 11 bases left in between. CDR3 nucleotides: TGTGCCAGCAGCCAAGATCTCAGGGGCACCTATAATTCACCCCTCCACTTT. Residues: CASSQDLRGTYNSPLHF.

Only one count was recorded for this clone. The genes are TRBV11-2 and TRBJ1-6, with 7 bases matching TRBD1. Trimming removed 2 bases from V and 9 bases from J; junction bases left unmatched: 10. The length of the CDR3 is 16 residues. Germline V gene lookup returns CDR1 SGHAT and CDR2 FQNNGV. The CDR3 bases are TGTGCCAGCAGCTTAATTTTCCAGGGGGGTGGTTCACCCCTCCACTTT. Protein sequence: CASSLIFQGGGSPLHF.